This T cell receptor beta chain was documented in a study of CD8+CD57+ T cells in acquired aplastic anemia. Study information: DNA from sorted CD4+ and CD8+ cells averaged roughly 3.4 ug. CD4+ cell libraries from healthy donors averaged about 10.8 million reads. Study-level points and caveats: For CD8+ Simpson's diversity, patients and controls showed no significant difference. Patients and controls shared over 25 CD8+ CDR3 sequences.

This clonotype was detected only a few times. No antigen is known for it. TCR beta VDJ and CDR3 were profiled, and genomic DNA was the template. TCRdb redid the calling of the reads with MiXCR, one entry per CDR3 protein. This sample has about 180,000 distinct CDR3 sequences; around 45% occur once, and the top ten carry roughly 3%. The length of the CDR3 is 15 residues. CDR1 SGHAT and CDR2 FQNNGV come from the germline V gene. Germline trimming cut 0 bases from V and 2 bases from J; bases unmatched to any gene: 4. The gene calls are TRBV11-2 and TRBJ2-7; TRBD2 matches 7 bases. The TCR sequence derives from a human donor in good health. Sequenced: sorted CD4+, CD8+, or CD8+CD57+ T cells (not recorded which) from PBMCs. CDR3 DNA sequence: TGTGCCAGCAGCTTAGAGGGGACTATTACCTACGAGCAGTACTTC. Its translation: CASSLEGTITYEQYF.